This T cell receptor beta chain was identified in a study of post-analysis software for immune sequencing data. Prepared TCR beta cDNA libraries contained unique molecular identifiers. Each CDR3 protein gets one entry after TCRdb re-called the PCR reads with MiXCR. Of about 820,000 distinct CDR3 sequences listed, approximately 53% were seen once; the top ten hold around 4.5%. V dropped 1 base and J dropped 0 bases, with 13 bases sitting between them. The CDR3 spans 18 residues. Germline V CDR1 and CDR2: LGHDT, YNNKEL (reference sequence). Remarks on this clonotype: What it recognizes is unknown.

Findings and limits, study-wide: The five TRBV segments detected at higher frequency in patients than in controls included TRBV5-6, TRBV5-1 and TRBV20-1.

This receptor was identified in a girl between 5 and 17 years old with multiple sclerosis. Sequenced sample: blood. The chain uses TRBV3-1 and TRBJ2-6; D possibly matches TRBD1 or TRBD2 (5 bases each). CDR3: CASSQGGAAVSGANVLTF. The CDR3 nucleotides read TGTGCCAGCAGCCAAGGAGGGGCCGCAGTCTCTGGGGCCAACGTCCTGACTTTC.